Following are 24 T cell receptor beta chains from one sample sequenced in a study. TCRdb re-called the RT-PCR reads through MiXCR, storing one row per CDR3 protein. The table has about 680,000 distinct CDR3 sequences, 14% seen once. The source material was memory CD4+ T cells from blood. The receptors were gathered from a female donor in good health, serving as a healthy control.

The chain links TRBV7-7 to TRBJ2-6; 11 nucleotides match TRBD1. CDR1 and CDR2 (germline): SSHAT, FNYEAQ (reference sequence). The junction had 4 bases not matched to a gene; V was cut back by 4 bases and J by 2 bases. CDR3 length: 17 amino acids. In DNA form, the CDR3 reads TGTGCCAGCAGCTCAGGACAGGGGGCTGCTGGGGCCAACGTCCTGACTTTC. It is translated as CASSSGQGAAGANVLTF. The whole variable domain, remainder taken from reference TRBV7-7 and TRBJ2-6, is GAGVSQSPRYKVTKRGQDVTLRCDPISSHATLYWYQQALGQGPEFLTYFNYEAQPDKSGLPSDRFSAERPEGSISTLTIQRTEQRDSAMYRCASSSGQGAAGANVLTFGAGSRLTVL.

This clonotype occurred many times. J is TRBJ2-7 and V is TRBV10-3; either TRBD1 or TRBD2 may supply D (5 bases each). The germline gives CDR1 ENHRY, CDR2 SYGVKD. V was cut by 11 bases and J by 9 bases, with 23 bases left in between. The CDR3 is made up of 13 amino acids. The CDR3 DNA follows: TGTGCCGCGGGCAGGGTACCCCTCGTAGGGCAGTACTTC. As protein: CAAGRVPLVGQYF.

The V call is TRBV12-3 or TRBV12-4, the J call TRBJ2-2; 7 bases fit TRBD2. The trim removed 2 bases at V and 3 bases at J, leaving 3 bases unmatched. This CDR3 contains 15 residues. Written as DNA, the CDR3 is TGTGCCAGCAGTTTAAAGGGAGGGGACACCGGGGAGCTGTTTTTT. Protein product: CASSLKGGDTGELFF.

This sequence joins TRBV18 and TRBJ2-3, with 9 bases identical to TRBD1. The CDR3 runs to 16 residues. V lost 0 bases to trimming and J lost 1 base; unmatched junction nucleotides: 2. Germline V gene data show CDR1 as KGHSH and CDR2 as LQKENI. The CDR3 DNA follows: TGTGCCAGCTCACCACCAAGGACAGGGGGCACAGATACGCAGTATTTT. Encoded protein: CASSPPRTGGTDTQYF.

The chain carries TRBV2 and TRBJ2-2, with TRBD2 identical over 11 bases. Per germline, CDR1 SNHLY and CDR2 FYNNEI. The CDR3 is 14 amino acids. J gave up 4 bases and V 6 bases, and 1 base lay outside the gene matches. The DNA of the CDR3 is TGTGCCAGCAGGACTAGCGGGACCACCGGGGAGCTGTTTTTT. The encoded protein is CASRTSGTTGELFF.

About this clonotype itself: One end of the junction varies from germline; a read error may be responsible. The chain employs TRBV5-1 and TRBJ2-7, with 9 bases identical to TRBD2. The CDR3 consists of 13 residues. Germline CDR1 is SGHRS and CDR2 is YFSETQ. CDR3: CASSYLAGELEYF. DNA of the CDR3: TGTGCCAGCAGTTATTTAGCGGGAGAATTGGAGTACTTC.

A word on this clonotype: A much larger clone is a single base away; this may be a read error. The genes are TRBV29-1 and TRBJ2-1, with D perhaps assigned TRBD1 or TRBD2 (5 bases each). CDR1 SQVTM and CDR2 ANQGSEA come from the germline V gene. Trimming took off 8 bases at V and 9 bases at J, with 23 bases between the two ends. The CDR3 extends over 14 amino acids. CDR3 coding DNA: TGCAGCCTAGAGGGACCAGCCCAACGCGGTGAGCAGTTCTTC. This encodes CSLEGPAQRGEQFF.

This clonotype was seen repeatedly, ten times or more. The rearrangement joins TRBV7-7 to TRBJ2-2, with 7 bases lining up with TRBD2. V lost 3 bases and J lost 7; bases outside the gene matches: 8. Germline V gives CDR1 SSHAT, CDR2 FNYEAQ (reference sequence). The CDR3 is made up of 15 amino acids. CDR3 nucleotides: TGTGCCAGCAGCTTTAACGGGGGGTCGGACGGGGAGCTGTTTTTT. Amino acid sequence: CASSFNGGSDGELFF.

The CDR3 DNA follows: TGTGCCAGCAGCCCGGCGGGATTGTACACTGAAGCTTTCTTT. This translates into CASSPAGLYTEAFF. V gene TRBV7-9 combines with J gene TRBJ1-1, with D hard to call. V was shortened by 5 bases and J by 3 bases, with 13 bases between the two germline ends. CDR3 size: 14 residues. CDR1 and CDR2 from the germline V gene are SEHNR and FQNEAQ (reference sequence).

This chain joins TRBV6-2 or TRBV6-3 and TRBJ2-1, with 13 bases that match TRBD2. Germline V gives CDR1 MNHEY, CDR2 SVGEGT. This CDR3 has 14 amino acids. The J segment lost 9 bases and the V segment lost 6 bases, leaving 5 bases of the junction unmatched. The CDR3, as DNA: TGTGCCAGCAGGACTAGCGGGAGGAACGGTGAGCAGTTCTTC. Its protein is CASRTSGRNGEQFF.

This clonotype has only a few counts. J is TRBJ2-3 and V is TRBV7-2; weak D call: TRBD2 (6 bases). Trimming removed 3 bases at V and 6 bases at J, with 16 bases between. The germline CDR1 and CDR2 sequences are SGHTA and FQGNSA. The CDR3 contains 15 residues. The CDR3 sequence is CASSFSTSSEDTQYF. DNA of the CDR3: TGTGCCAGCAGCTTCTCAACTAGCTCAGAGGATACGCAGTATTTT.

As to this clonotype: A much more abundant neighbour one base away suggests this may be a read error. This chain uses TRBV6-5 with TRBJ1-2; D is perhaps TRBD1 (6 bases). The germline CDR1 and CDR2 sequences are MNHEY and SVGAGI. V was shortened by 6 bases and J by 2 bases, with 10 bases between the two germline ends. The CDR3 spans 13 residues. The CDR3 spells CASRLDRNYGYTF. Written as DNA, the CDR3 is TGTGCCAGCAGACTCGACAGGAACTATGGCTACACCTTC.

The CDR3 sequence is CASSFRPRETEAFF. CDR3 nucleotides: TGTGCCAGCAGTTTTCGTCCCAGGGAAACTGAAGCTTTCTTT. The chain couples TRBV28 to TRBJ1-1, with D possibly TRBD1 on 5 matching bases. The CDR3 contains 14 residues. The V end lost 3 bases, the J end lost 5 bases, and 13 bases lay between the germline ends. Germline CDR1 and CDR2: MDHEN and SYDVKM.

Ten or more counts support this clonotype. The rearrangement links TRBV29-1 to TRBJ2-1, with 10 bases fitting TRBD2. The trim removed 7 bases at V and 6 bases at J, leaving 9 bases unmatched. This CDR3 spans 14 amino acids. Germline CDR1 reads SQVTM; CDR2 reads ANQGSEA. This CDR3 reads CSAKTSGSGNEQFF. CDR3 coding DNA: TGCAGCGCCAAGACTAGCGGGTCTGGCAATGAGCAGTTCTTC.

This clonotype has only a few counts. The J gene is TRBJ2-2, the V gene TRBV28; TRBD2 agrees at 8 bases. Germline lookup yields CDR1 MDHEN and CDR2 SYDVKM. Trimming at V came to 6 bases and at J to 6 bases, leaving 9 bases not matched to a gene. This CDR3 region has 15 residues. In DNA, the CDR3 is TGTGCCAGCAGCTCCCCGAGCGGGAGATCCGGGGAGCTGTTTTTT. It yields the protein CASSSPSGRSGELFF.

In this sample, this clonotype turned up many times. The chain uses TRBV10-3 and TRBJ1-1, with 10 bases lining up with TRBD1. J was trimmed by 1 base and V by 0 bases; bases with no gene match: 11. Germline CDR1 and CDR2: ENHRY and SYGVKD. The CDR3 runs 19 residues. CDR3 region: CAISESLGDRGRSNTEAFF. The CDR3 DNA reads as TGTGCCATCAGTGAGTCCCTAGGGGACAGGGGTCGGTCGAACACTGAAGCTTTCTTT.

This clonotype was seen many times. The chain has TRBV6-6 and TRBJ2-5; 10 bases align to TRBD1. This CDR3 region has 16 residues. Trimming took 7 bases from V and 2 from J; bases not matched to a gene: 10. Germline-derived CDR1 and CDR2 are MNHNY and SVGAGI (reference sequence). The CDR3 spells CASTTTRTGGQETQYF. DNA for the CDR3: TGTGCCAGCACCACAACCAGGACAGGGGGACAAGAGACCCAGTACTTC.

This clonotype came up a few times. The rearrangement joins TRBV5-1 to TRBJ2-7; the D gene is possibly TRBD2 (5 bases). Trimming took 0 bases from V and 4 from J, leaving 14 bases between them. This CDR3 is built from 15 residues. Per germline, CDR1 SGHRS and CDR2 YFSETQ. CDR3 region: CASSLARAGYYEQYF. Here the CDR3 DNA reads TGCGCCAGCAGCTTGGCGCGGGCAGGATATTACGAGCAGTACTTC.

In its sample, this clonotype was seen a few times. The rearrangement joins TRBV5-1 to TRBJ2-5, with a weak D call TRBD2 (5 bases). Looked up from germline, CDR1 is SGHRS and CDR2 is YFSETQ. This CDR3 has 16 amino acids. V gave up 4 bases and J gave up 0 bases, with 16 bases separating them. This CDR3 reads CASSRGSRGDQETQYF. The CDR3 DNA sequence: TGCGCCAGCAGCCGGGGAAGCCGGGGAGACCAAGAGACCCAGTACTTC.

This chain joins TRBV20-1 and TRBJ2-1; no clear D. The V gene lost 3 bases and the J gene lost 2 bases, with 14 bases spanning the gap. Germline V CDR1 and CDR2: DFQATT, SNEGSKA (reference sequence). The CDR3 is 15 residues long. CDR3 sequence (DNA): TGCAGTGCTAGGTCGGGCGGAAACCCCTACAATGAGCAGTTCTTC. Its translation is CSARSGGNPYNEQFF.

This clonotype has only a few counts. One junction end disagrees with the germline gene, perhaps due to a read error. This chain connects TRBV5-1 to TRBJ1-4, with D hard to call. Germline lookup yields CDR1 SGHRS and CDR2 YFSETQ. The CDR3 is 14 residues long. CDR3 sequence: CASSLSGPNEKLFF. The CDR3 nucleotides read TGTGCCAGCAGTTTATCCGGTCCTAATGAAAAACTGTTTTTT.

A few counts support this clonotype. The chain employs TRBV30 and TRBJ1-1, with D tentatively TRBD1 (5 bases). The CDR3 consists of 12 residues. Trimming removed 8 bases at V and 6 bases at J, with 16 bases between. Germline-derived CDR1 and CDR2 are GTSNPN and SVGIG (reference sequence). This CDR3 reads CALLRAGAEAFF. Written as DNA, the CDR3 is TGTGCCCTTCTCAGGGCGGGGGCTGAAGCTTTCTTT. Complete variable domain (other parts from reference TRBV30 and TRBJ1-1): SQTIHQWPATLVQPVGSPLSLECTVEGTSNPNLYWYRQAAGRGLQLLFYSVGIGQISSEVPQNLSASRPQDRQFILSSKKLLLSDSGFYLCALLRAGAEAFFGQGTRLTVV.

This chain uses TRBV27 with TRBJ1-2; 12 bases agree with TRBD1. The CDR3 length is 16 residues. Looked up from germline, CDR1 is MNHEY and CDR2 is SMNVEV (reference sequence). With 5 bases clipped from V and 4 bases from J, the junction kept 8 bases outside the gene matches. The CDR3: CASSQGTGGFGYGYTF. In DNA form, the CDR3 reads TGTGCCAGCAGTCAGGGGACAGGGGGCTTTGGCTATGGCTACACCTTC.

The chain joins TRBV15 to TRBJ2-1, with 10 bases identical to TRBD1. The germline gives CDR1 LNHNV, CDR2 YYDKDF (reference sequence). This CDR3 has 15 amino acids. J lost 15 bases, V lost 1 base, and 12 bases had no gene match. The CDR3 loop reads CATSRGGQGNLYRFF. CDR3 coding DNA: TGTGCCACCAGCAGAGGGGGACAGGGGAATCTATACCGGTTCTTC.